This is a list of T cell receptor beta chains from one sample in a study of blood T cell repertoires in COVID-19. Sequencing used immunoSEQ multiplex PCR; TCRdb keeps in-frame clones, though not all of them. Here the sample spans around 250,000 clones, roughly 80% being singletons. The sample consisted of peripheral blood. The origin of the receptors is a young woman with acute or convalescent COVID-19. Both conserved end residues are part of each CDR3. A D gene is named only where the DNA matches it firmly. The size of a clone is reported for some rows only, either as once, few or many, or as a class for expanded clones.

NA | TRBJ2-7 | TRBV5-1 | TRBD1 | TGCGCCAGCAGCCGGGACAGGGCCGAGCAGTACTTC | CASSRDRAEQYF
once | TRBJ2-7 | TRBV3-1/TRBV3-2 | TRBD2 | TGTGCCAGCAGCTGGGGACTAGCGGGATCTGGGGAGCAGTACTTC | CASSWGLAGSGEQYF
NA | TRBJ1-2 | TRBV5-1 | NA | TGCGCCAGCAGCTTGGGGCAGGGGATCAGCTATGGCTACACCTTC | CASSLGQGISYGYTF
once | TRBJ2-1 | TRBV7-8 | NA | TGTGCCAGCAGCTTAGGCAGGATATATGAGCAGTTCTTC | CASSLGRIYEQFF
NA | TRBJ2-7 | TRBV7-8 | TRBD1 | TGTGCCAGCAGCCCACGCCTCCGACAGGGGGTCTCCGGGAGCAAAGTTAATAATCCCTACGAGCAGTACTTC | CASSPRLRQGVSGSKVNNPYEQYF
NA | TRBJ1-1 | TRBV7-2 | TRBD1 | TGTGCCAGCAGCTTAGACGCGATGCAAGGGGGCGTCGGAGCTTTCTTT | CASSLDAMQGGVGAFF
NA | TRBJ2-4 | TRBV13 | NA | TGTGCCAGCAGCTTATTGGGTACGGCAGACAGCATTCAGTACTTC | CASSLLGTADSIQYF
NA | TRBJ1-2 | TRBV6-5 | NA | TGTGCCAGCAGAGAGGCCTATGGCTACACCTTC | CASREAYGYTF
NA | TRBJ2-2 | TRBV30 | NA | TGTGCCTGGAAGGACAGGAACACCGGGGAGCTGTTTTTT | CAWKDRNTGELFF
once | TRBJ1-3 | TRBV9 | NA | TGTGCCAGCAGCTCCAACAGGGAGTACACCATATATTTT | CASSSNREYTIYF
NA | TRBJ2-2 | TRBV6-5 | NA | TGTGCCAGCAGTTACTCGACAAACACCGGGGAGCTGTTTTTT | CASSYSTNTGELFF
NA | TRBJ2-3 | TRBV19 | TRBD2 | TGTGCCAGTAGTATAGATCCCACTGGTGCGGGAGGGCCAGATACGCAGTATTTT | CASSIDPTGAGGPDTQYF
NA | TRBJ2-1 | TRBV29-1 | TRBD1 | TGCAGCGCCAGACAGGGCTTTGGGCCCAATGAGCAGTTCTTC | CSARQGFGPNEQFF
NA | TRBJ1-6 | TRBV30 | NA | TGTGCCTGGAGTGGAGCAGGAAGCTCCTATAATTCACCCCTCCACTTT | CAWSGAGSSYNSPLHF
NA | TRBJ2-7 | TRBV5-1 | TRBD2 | TGCGCCAGCAGCTATAGCGGGAGGCTATACGAGCAGTACTTC | CASSYSGRLYEQYF
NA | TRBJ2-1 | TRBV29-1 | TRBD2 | TGCAGCGTTGAAGGAGCTAGCGGGAGGGTATACAATGAGCAGTTCTTC | CSVEGASGRVYNEQFF
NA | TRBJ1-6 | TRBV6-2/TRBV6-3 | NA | TGTGCCAGCAGTTACTCCAGGGGTTGGGGTTCACCCCTCCACTTT | CASSYSRGWGSPLHF
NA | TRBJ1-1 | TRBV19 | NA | TGTGCCAGTAGTTGGCGGGGGATGAACACTGAAGCTTTCTTT | CASSWRGMNTEAFF
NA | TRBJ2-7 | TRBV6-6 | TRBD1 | TGTGCCAGCAGCCGGGACAGCCGCCAAGGTAGCGAGCAGTACTTC | CASSRDSRQGSEQYF
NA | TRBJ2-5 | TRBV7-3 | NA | TGTGCCAGCAGCTTAACCCCAGGGATTCAAGAGACCCAGTACTTC | CASSLTPGIQETQYF
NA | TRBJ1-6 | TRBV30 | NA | TGTGCCTGGGGCGGCAGGGGCTCCTATAATTCACCCCTCCACTTT | CAWGGRGSYNSPLHF
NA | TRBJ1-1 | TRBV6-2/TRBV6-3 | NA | TGTGCCAGCAGTTACTTACAGATGAACACTGAAGCTTTCTTT | CASSYLQMNTEAFF
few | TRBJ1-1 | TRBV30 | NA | TGTGCCTGGAGTGTACAGTCGGACACTGAAGCTTTCTTT | CAWSVQSDTEAFF
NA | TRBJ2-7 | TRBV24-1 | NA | TGTGCCGCGGGAGGAGGGGGCGGCTACGAGCAGTACTTC | CAAGGGGGYEQYF
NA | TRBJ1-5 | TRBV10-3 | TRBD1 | TGTGCCATCAGTGTGGACAGGGTAAGCAATCAGCCCCAGCATTTT | CAISVDRVSNQPQHF
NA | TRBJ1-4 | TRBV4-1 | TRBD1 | TGCGCCAGCAGCCAAGATGTTTCAGGGGGAGGTGAAAAACTGTTTTTT | CASSQDVSGGGEKLFF
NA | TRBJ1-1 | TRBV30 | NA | TGTGCCTGGACTTTTAATATCGGGTCGTGGCCTCGATCCAACACTGAAGCTTTCTTT | CAWTFNIGSWPRSNTEAFF
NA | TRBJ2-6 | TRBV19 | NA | TGTGCCAGTACCCCAGGGGACTCTGGGGCCAACGTCCTGACTTTC | CASTPGDSGANVLTF
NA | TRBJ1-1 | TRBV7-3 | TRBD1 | TGTGCCAGCAAAAGACAGGGGAACACTGAAGCTTTCTTT | CASKRQGNTEAFF
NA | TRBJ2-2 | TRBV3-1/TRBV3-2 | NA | TGTGCCAGCAGCCCAAACCTCGGGCAAGGGAGGAACACCGGGGAGCTGTTTTTT | CASSPNLGQGRNTGELFF
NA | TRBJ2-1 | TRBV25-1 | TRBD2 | TGTGCCAGCAGTGCAGGGACTACACCTCACGGTGAGCAGTTCTTC | CASSAGTTPHGEQFF
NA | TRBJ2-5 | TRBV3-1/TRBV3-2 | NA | TGTGCCAGCAGCCAAGAATTACTAGAACAAGAGACCCAGTACTTC | CASSQELLEQETQYF
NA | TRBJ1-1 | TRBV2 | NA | TGTGCCAGCAGTGATGGCAGGCTAACCCCTGAAGCTTTCTTT | CASSDGRLTPEAFF
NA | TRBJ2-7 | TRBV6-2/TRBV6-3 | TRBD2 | TGTGCCAGCAGTTCACTCTGGACTAGCGGGATGTCCTACGAGCAGTACTTC | CASSSLWTSGMSYEQYF
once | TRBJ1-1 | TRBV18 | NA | TGTGCCAGCTCACCCCGGGACACTGAAGCTTTCTTT | CASSPRDTEAFF
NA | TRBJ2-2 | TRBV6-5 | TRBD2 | TGTGCCATAAGAGCGGGAGCGTCGAACACCGGGGAGCTGTTTTTT | CAIRAGASNTGELFF
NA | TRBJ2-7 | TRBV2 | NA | TGTGCCAGCAGGACAGCCAACTACGAGCAGTACTTC | CASRTANYEQYF
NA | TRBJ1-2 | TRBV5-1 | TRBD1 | TGCGCCAGCACCTCCTTGGGACAGGGGGCCCTGTTTGGTGGCTACACCTTC | CASTSLGQGALFGGYTF
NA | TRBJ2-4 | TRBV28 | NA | TGTGCCAGCAGTGATTCAGGAAACATTCAGTACTTC | CASSDSGNIQYF
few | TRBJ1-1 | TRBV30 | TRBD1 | TGTGCCTGGAGTCGGACAGGGGAACGAAAGAGTGAAGCTTTCTTT | CAWSRTGERKSEAFF
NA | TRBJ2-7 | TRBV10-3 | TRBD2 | TGTGCCATCAGCACCGGGACTAGCGGAGGGGTCCCTTTGGACGAGCAGTACTTC | CAISTGTSGGVPLDEQYF
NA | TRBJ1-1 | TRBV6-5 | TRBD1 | TGTGCCAGCACCGGGACAGGGGGCACTGAAGCTTTCTTT | CASTGTGGTEAFF